This T cell receptor (beta chain) was retrieved from a study of T cell repertoires in cytomegalovirus infection. Study-wide results and limits: Summed frequency of shared TCR beta families picked out CMV carriers who also had the relevant HLA.

MiXCR, applied by TCRdb to the reads, yields one record per CDR3 protein. The sample yields 550,000 to 850,000 distinct CDR3 sequences, around 32% seen once. As to this clonotype: Its cognate antigen is unknown.

This receptor was taken from a human donor in good health (CMV status not recorded). Some clones in this sample may be carry-over from other donors' samples. Sequencing was performed on cultured PBMCs, taken from culture after CMV antigen stimulation.

CDR3 DNA sequence: TGTGCCAGCAGCCGACTGACCAGGGGAAGCACAGATACGCAGTATTTT. It translates to CASSRLTRGSTDTQYF. The chain has TRBV7-6 and TRBJ2-3, with D maybe TRBD1 (6 bases). In germline, CDR1 is SGHVS, CDR2 FNYEAQ. Trimming cost V 5 bases and J 0 bases, with 15 bases left between them. The CDR3 covers 16 residues.